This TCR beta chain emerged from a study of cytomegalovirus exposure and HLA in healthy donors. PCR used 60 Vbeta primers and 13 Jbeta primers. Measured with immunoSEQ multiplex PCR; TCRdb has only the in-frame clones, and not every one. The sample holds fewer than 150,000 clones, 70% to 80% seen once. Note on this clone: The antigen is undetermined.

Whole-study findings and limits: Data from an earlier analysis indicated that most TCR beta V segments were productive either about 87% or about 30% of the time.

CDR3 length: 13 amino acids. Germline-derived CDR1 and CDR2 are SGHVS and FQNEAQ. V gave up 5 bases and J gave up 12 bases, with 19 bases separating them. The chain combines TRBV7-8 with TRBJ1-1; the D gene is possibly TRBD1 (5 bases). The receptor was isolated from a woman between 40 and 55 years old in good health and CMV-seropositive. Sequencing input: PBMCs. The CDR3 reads CASSPPPGVSSFF. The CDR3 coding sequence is TGTGCCAGCAGCCCCCCCCCGGGGGTTTCTTCTTTCTTT.